This T cell receptor (beta chain) was identified during a study of response to subunit inactivated influenza vaccine. Study results and caveats: Authors proposed each seasonal influenza vaccination draws in few new T cells.

The sample holds a few counts of this clonotype. Its antigen remains unidentified. TCRdb passed the RT-PCR reads through MiXCR, listing each CDR3 protein once. The sample consists of around 530,000 distinct CDR3 sequences, more than 15% of them appearing once. J was trimmed by 11 bases and V by 0 bases; bases with no gene match: 6. The CDR3 covers 15 residues. Germline V gives CDR1 MNHEY, CDR2 SVGAGI. Sample: CD4+ T cells sorted from PBMCs, taken around 25 months after vaccination. The genes are TRBV6-5 and TRBJ1-6; TRBD1 matches at 8 bases. The TCR sequence derives from a man aged 45 to 70 who received an inactivated influenza vaccine. This chain's CDR3 is CASSYSGTGGAPLHF. The CDR3, as DNA: TGTGCCAGCAGTTACTCCGGGACAGGAGGAGCACCCCTCCACTTT.